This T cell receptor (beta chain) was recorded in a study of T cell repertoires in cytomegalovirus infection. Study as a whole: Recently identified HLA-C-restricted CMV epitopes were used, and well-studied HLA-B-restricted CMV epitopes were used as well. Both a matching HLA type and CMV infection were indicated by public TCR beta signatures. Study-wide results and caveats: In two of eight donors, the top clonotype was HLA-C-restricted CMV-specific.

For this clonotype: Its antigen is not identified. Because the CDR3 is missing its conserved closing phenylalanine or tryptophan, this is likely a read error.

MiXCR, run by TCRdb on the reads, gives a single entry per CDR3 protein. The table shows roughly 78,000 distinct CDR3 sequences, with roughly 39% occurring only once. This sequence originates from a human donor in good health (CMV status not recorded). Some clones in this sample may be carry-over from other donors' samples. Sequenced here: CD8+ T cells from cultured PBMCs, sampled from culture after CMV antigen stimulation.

The chain's CDR3 is CASSLLPGGNQPQHV. The CDR3 region has the DNA TGTGCCAGCAGTCTTCTCCCAGGAGGCAATCAGCCCCAGCATGTT. The chain combines TRBV12-3 or TRBV12-4 with TRBJ1-5; D is uncertain. Trimming took 5 bases from V and 2 from J, leaving 13 bases between them. The CDR3 is made up of 15 amino acids.